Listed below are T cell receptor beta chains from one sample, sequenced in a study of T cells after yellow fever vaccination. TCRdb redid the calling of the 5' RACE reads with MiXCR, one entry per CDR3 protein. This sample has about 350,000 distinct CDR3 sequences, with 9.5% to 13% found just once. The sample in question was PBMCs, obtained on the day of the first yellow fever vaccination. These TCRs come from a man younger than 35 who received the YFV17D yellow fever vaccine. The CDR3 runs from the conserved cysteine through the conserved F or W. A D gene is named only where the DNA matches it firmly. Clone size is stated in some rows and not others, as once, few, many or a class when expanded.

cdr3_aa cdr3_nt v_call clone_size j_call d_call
CASSSQGNGEQFF TGTGCCAGCAGCTCCCAGGGGAATGGTGAGCAGTTCTTC TRBV12-3/TRBV12-4 few TRBJ2-1 .
CASSLGRVDNEQFF TGTGCCAGCAGTTTGGGGCGAGTCGACAATGAGCAGTTCTTC TRBV12-3/TRBV12-4 many TRBJ2-1 .
CASSYLAGASNTGELFF TGCGCCAGCAGCTATCTAGCGGGGGCCTCGAACACCGGGGAGCTGTTTTTT TRBV5-1 . TRBJ2-2 TRBD2
CASSFAAAGSSRANEQFF TGTGCCAGCAGCTTTGCCGCGGCTGGGTCCTCCCGAGCCAATGAGCAGTTCTTC TRBV7-2 . TRBJ2-1 .
CASLGTQTTGELFF TGTGCCTCCCTGGGGACGCAAACTACCGGGGAGCTGTTTTTT TRBV30 . TRBJ2-2 .
CATKGGSSTDTQYF TGCGCCACAAAGGGGGGATCTAGCACAGATACGCAGTATTTT TRBV5-1 . TRBJ2-3 .
CASGRDFPTDTQYF TGCGCCAGTGGAAGGGACTTCCCCACAGATACGCAGTATTTT TRBV5-1 . TRBJ2-3 .
CASSLFPSGGTDTQYF TGCGCCAGCAGCTTGTTCCCTAGCGGGGGCACAGATACGCAGTATTTT TRBV5-1 few TRBJ2-3 TRBD2
CASSFLPGDTQYF TGTGCCAGCAGCTTCCTCCCGGGGGATACGCAGTATTTT TRBV7-2 many TRBJ2-3 .
CASVVRRPSTDTQYF TGTGCTAGTGTCGTGCGGCGGCCTAGCACAGATACGCAGTATTTT TRBV12-5 . TRBJ2-3 .
CASRIRGGGETQYF TGTGCCAGCAGGATCAGGGGGGGAGGGGAGACCCAGTACTTC TRBV28 few TRBJ2-5 .
CSARDGDKAQETQYF TGCAGTGCTAGAGATGGAGACAAGGCACAAGAGACCCAGTACTTC TRBV20-1 few TRBJ2-5 .
CASSQRGAPFLAPGANVLTF TGTGCCAGCTCCCAGCGGGGCGCTCCCTTTCTAGCCCCTGGGGCCAACGTCCTGACTTTC TRBV9 . TRBJ2-6 TRBD2
CASSQRGDSPLHF TGCGCCAGCAGCCAAAGGGGGGATTCACCCCTCCACTTT TRBV4-3 many TRBJ1-6 .
CASSYQSGPYSNQPQHF TGTGCCAGCAGTTACCAGTCAGGCCCGTATAGCAATCAGCCCCAGCATTTT TRBV6-2/TRBV6-3 . TRBJ1-5 .
CASSFRLAGATGELFF TGTGCCAGCAGCTTCCGACTAGCGGGAGCCACCGGGGAGCTGTTTTTT TRBV7-2 . TRBJ2-2 TRBD2
CASKRTRYEQYF TGTGCCAGCAAGCGGACCCGCTACGAGCAGTACTTC TRBV6-2/TRBV6-3 few TRBJ2-7 .
CSVDRDSYGYTF TGCAGCGTTGATCGGGACAGCTATGGCTACACCTTC TRBV29-1 few TRBJ1-2 TRBD1
CASSDRDGSGANVLTF TGTGCCAGCAGCGACCGGGACGGCTCTGGGGCCAACGTCCTGACTTTC TRBV4-2 . TRBJ2-6 .